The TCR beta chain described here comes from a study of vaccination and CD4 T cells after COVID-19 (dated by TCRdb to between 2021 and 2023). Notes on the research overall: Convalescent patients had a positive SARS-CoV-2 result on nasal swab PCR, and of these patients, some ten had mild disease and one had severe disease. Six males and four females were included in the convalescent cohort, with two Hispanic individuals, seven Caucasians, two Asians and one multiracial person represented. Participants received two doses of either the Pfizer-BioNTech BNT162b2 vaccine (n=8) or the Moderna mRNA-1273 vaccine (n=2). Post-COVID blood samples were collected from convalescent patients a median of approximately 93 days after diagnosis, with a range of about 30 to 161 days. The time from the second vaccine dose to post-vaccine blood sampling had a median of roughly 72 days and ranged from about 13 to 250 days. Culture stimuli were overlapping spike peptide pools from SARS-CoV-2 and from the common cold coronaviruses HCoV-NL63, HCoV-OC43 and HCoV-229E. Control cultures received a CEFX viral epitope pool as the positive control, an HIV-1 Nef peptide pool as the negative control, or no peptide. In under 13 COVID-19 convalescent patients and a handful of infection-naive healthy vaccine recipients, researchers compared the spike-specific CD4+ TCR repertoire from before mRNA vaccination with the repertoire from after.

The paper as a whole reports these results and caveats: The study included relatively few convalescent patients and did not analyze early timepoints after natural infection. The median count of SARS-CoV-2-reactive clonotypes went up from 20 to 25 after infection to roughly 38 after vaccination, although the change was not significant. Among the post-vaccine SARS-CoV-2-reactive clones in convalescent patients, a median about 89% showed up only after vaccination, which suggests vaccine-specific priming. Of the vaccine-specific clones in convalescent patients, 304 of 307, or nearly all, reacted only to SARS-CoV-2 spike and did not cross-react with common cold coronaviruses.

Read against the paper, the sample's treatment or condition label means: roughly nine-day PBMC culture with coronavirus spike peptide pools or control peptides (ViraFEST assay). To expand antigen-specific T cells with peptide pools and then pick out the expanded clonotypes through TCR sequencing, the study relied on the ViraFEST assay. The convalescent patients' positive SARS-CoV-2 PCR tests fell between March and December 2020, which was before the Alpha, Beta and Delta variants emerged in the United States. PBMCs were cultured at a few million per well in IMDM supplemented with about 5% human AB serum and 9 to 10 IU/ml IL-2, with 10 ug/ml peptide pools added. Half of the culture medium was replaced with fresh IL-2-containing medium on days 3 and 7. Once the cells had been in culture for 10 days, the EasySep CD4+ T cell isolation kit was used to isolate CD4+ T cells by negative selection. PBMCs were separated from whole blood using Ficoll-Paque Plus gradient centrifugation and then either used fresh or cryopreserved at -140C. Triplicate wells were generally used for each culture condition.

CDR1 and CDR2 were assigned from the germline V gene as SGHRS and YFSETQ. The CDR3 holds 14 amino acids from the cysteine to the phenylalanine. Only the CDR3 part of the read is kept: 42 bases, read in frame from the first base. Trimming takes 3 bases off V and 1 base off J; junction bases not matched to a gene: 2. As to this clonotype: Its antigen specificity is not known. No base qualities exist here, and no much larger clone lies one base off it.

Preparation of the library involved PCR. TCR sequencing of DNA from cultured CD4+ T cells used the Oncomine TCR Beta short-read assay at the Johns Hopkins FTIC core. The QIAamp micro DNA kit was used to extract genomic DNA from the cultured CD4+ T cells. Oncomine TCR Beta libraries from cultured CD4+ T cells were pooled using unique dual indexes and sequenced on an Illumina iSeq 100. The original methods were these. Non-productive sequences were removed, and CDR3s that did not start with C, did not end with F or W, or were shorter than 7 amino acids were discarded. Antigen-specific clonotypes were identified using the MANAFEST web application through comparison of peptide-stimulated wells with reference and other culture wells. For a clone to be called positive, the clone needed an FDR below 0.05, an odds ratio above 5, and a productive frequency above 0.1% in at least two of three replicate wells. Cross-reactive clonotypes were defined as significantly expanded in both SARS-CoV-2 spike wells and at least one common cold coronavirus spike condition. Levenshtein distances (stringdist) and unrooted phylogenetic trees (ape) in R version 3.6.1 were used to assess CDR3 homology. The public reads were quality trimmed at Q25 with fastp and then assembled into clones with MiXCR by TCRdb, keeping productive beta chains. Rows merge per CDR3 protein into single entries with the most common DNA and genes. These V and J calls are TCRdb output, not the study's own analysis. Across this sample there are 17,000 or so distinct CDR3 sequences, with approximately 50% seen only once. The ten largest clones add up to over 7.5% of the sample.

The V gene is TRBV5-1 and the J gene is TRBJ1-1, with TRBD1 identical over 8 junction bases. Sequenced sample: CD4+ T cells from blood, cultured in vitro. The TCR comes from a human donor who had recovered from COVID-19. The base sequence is TGCGCCAGCAGCTCGGACAGGGAGAACACTGAAGCTTTCTTT. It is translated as CASSSDRENTEAFF.